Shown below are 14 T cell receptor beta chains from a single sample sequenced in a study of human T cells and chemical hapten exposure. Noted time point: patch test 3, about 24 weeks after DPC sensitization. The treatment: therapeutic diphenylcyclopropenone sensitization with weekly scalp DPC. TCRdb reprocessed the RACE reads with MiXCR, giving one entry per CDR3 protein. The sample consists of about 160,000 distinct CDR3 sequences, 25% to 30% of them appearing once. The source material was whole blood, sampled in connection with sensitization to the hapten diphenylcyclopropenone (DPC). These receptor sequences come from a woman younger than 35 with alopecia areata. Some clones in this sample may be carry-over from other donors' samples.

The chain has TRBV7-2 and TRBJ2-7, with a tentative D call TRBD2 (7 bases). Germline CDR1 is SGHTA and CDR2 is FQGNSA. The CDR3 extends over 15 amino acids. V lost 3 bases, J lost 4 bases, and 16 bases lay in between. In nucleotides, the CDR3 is TGTGCCAGCAGCTTGTCTTACGGGGGGCGGTACGAGCAGTACTTC. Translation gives CASSLSYGGRYEQYF.

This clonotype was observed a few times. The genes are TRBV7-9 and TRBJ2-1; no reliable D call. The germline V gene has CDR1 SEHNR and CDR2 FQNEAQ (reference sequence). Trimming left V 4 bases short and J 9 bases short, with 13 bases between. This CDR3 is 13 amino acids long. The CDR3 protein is CASSSWVVVEQFF. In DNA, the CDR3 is TGTGCCAGCAGCTCATGGGTAGTTGTTGAGCAGTTCTTC.

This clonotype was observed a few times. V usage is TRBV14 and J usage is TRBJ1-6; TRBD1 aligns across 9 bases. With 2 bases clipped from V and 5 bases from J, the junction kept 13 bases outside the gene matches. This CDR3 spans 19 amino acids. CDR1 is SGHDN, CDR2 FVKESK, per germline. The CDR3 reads CASSQFTRDRVRNNSPLHF. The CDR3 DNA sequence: TGTGCCAGCAGCCAATTTACCCGGGACAGGGTTCGCAATAATTCACCCCTCCACTTT.

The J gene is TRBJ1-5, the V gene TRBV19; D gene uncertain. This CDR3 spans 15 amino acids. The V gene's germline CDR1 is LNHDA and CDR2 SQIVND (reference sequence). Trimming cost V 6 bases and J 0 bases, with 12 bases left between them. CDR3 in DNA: TGTGCCAGTAGCCAGGACGGAATTAGCAATCAGCCCCAGCATTTT. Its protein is CASSQDGISNQPQHF.

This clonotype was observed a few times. CDR3 sequence (DNA): TGTGCCAGCAGCTTAGTGGGGGCGACTAATGAAAAACTGTTTTTT. As protein: CASSLVGATNEKLFF. V gene TRBV7-9 combines with J gene TRBJ1-4; maybe TRBD1 (6 bases). The V gene's germline CDR1 is SEHNR and CDR2 FQNEAQ (reference sequence). The ends were cut back, 1 base at V and 2 bases at J, with 8 bases in the middle. This CDR3 has 15 amino acids.

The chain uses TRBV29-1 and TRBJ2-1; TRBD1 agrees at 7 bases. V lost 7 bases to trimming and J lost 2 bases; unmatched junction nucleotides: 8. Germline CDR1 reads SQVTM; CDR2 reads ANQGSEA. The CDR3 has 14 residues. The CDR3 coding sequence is TGCAGCGGGGGTCGGCAGGGGGCCTACAATGAGCAGTTCTTC. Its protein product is CSGGRQGAYNEQFF.

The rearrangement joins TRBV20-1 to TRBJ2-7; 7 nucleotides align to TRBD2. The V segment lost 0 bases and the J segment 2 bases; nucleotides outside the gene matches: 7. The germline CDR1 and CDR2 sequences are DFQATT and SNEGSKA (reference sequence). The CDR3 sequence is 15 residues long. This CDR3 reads CSARDQASGTYEQYF. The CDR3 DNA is TGCAGTGCTAGAGATCAGGCTAGCGGTACCTACGAGCAGTACTTC.

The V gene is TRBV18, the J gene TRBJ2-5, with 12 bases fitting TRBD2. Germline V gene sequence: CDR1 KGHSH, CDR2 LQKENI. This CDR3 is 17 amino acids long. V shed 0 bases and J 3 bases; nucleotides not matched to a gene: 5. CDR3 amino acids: CASSPPGGLAGKETQYF. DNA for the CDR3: TGTGCCAGCTCACCACCTGGTGGACTAGCGGGGAAAGAGACCCAGTACTTC.

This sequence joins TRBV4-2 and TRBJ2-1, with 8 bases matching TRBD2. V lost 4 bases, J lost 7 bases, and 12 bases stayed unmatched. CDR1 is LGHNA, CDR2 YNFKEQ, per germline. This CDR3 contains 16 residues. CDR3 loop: CASSRNRGGPGNEQFF. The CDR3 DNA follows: TGTGCCAGCAGCCGAAACCGGGGGGGGCCAGGGAATGAGCAGTTCTTC.

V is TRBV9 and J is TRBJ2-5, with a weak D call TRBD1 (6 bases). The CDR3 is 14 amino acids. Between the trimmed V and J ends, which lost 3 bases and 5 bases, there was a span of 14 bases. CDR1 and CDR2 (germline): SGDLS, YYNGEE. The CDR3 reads CASSGQALGETQYF. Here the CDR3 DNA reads TGTGCCAGCAGCGGACAGGCCCTGGGGGAGACCCAGTACTTC.

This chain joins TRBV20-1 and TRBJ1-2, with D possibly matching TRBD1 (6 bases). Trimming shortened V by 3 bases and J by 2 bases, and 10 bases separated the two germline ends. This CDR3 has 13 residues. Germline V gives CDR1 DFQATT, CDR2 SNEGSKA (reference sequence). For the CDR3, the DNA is TGCAGTGCTAGCAACAGGGAGAACTATGGCTACACCTTC. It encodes CSASNRENYGYTF.

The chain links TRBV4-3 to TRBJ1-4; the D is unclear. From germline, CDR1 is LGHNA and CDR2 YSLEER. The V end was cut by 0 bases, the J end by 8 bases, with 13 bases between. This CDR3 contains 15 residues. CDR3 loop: CASSQDSKVGEKLFF. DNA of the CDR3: TGCGCCAGCAGCCAAGACTCAAAGGTCGGGGAAAAACTGTTTTTT.

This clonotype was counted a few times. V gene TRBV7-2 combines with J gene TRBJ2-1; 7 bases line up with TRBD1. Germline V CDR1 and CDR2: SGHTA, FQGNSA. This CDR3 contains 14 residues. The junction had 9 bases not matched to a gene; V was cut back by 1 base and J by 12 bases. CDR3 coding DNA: TGTGCCAGCAGCTTAGGGGGGACAGCGCCTGGGCAGTTCTTC. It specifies CASSLGGTAPGQFF.

The CDR3 coding sequence is TGTGCCAGCAGCATACGGAGGACAGGGCCCGAGCAGTACTTC. Amino acid sequence: CASSIRRTGPEQYF. V and J are TRBV3-1 and TRBJ2-7; 8 nucleotides agree with TRBD1. Germline V gives CDR1 LGHDT, CDR2 YNNKEL (reference sequence). V shed 5 bases and J 6 bases; nucleotides not matched to a gene: 9. This CDR3 has 14 residues.